A selection of T cell receptor beta chains follows, all from one sample in a study of shared clonotypes between healthy human individuals. The table came from immunoSEQ multiplex PCR; TCRdb's copy has only in-frame clones and leaves some out. The data contain about 1.1 million clones, 75% to 80% of them seen just once; the ten biggest clones take up more than 0.55%. The sample was memory CD4+ T cells from PBMCs. Source of these receptors: a man aged 18 to 30 in good health. Some clones in this sample may be carry-over from other donors' samples. Each CDR3 is given with its conserved first and last residue. Fields, in order: clone size, V gene, D gene, J gene, CDR3 protein, CDR3 DNA. D genes are given only for firm matches. A clone size is listed for some rows: how often the clone was seen (once, few, many), or a class if it is expanded.

NA	TRBV4-1	NA	TRBJ2-3	CASSPGMGTSTDTQYF	TGCGCCAGCAGTCCCGGGATGGGGACTAGCACAGATACGCAGTATTTT
NA	TRBV30	NA	TRBJ2-7	CAWSVWLHYEQYF	TGTGCCTGGAGTGTTTGGCTCCACTACGAGCAGTACTTC
NA	TRBV7-2	TRBD1	TRBJ1-1	CASSLGLAFDREAFF	TGTGCCAGCAGCTTAGGTTTGGCCTTTGACAGGGAGGCTTTCTTT
NA	TRBV7-9	TRBD1	TRBJ2-3	CASSKSGQRSDTQYF	TGTGCCAGCAGCAAATCGGGACAGAGATCAGATACGCAGTATTTT
NA	TRBV30	NA	TRBJ1-4	CAWSVTRGREKLFF	TGTGCCTGGAGTGTAACCAGGGGAAGGGAAAAACTGTTTTTT
NA	TRBV7-9	NA	TRBJ2-2	CASSKVGNTGELFF	TGTGCCAGCAGCAAGGTGGGGAACACCGGGGAGCTGTTTTTT
NA	TRBV30	TRBD2	TRBJ2-1	CAWSGRLGGEQFF	TGTGCCTGGAGCGGTCGGCTCGGGGGGGAGCAGTTCTTC
NA	TRBV11-2	TRBD2	TRBJ2-4	CASSQLGGYGKNIQYF	TGTGCCAGCAGCCAGCTGGGGGGGTATGGCAAAAACATTCAGTACTTC
NA	TRBV4-1	TRBD2	TRBJ2-3	CASSSRPGEREGMKDTQYF	TGCGCCAGCAGCTCCCGACCAGGGGAGCGGGAGGGTATGAAGGATACGCAGTATTTT
NA	TRBV6-6	NA	TRBJ2-3	CASSYPRTGTDTQYF	TGTGCCAGCAGTTACCCGAGGACCGGCACAGATACGCAGTATTTT
NA	TRBV6-5	TRBD2	TRBJ2-3	CATSGIGGTQYF	TGTGCCACAAGCGGGATCGGGGGTACGCAGTATTTT
NA	TRBV28	NA	TRBJ2-1	CASSLWDRAYNEQFF	TGTGCCAGCAGTTTATGGGACCGAGCCTACAATGAGCAGTTCTTC
NA	TRBV27	TRBD2	TRBJ2-1	CASSISGRSNEQFF	TGTGCCAGCAGTATTAGCGGGAGGTCCAATGAGCAGTTCTTC
few	TRBV2	NA	TRBJ1-5	CASSEEVKQGLPQHF	TGTGCCAGCAGTGAAGAGGTTAAGCAAGGTTTGCCCCAGCATTTT
NA	TRBV28	TRBD1	TRBJ1-1	CASSPGTANTEAFF	TGTGCCAGCAGTCCAGGGACAGCGAACACTGAAGCTTTCTTT
NA	TRBV29-1	TRBD1	TRBJ2-7	CSARTTGTGFSYEQYF	TGCAGCGCTAGAACCACCGGGACAGGGTTCTCCTACGAGCAGTACTTC
NA	TRBV29-1	NA	TRBJ2-3	CSSYTDTQYF	TGCAGCTCGTACACAGATACGCAGTATTTT
NA	TRBV14	NA	TRBJ2-1	CASSLQGNSNEQFF	TGTGCCAGCAGCCTACAGGGTAATAGCAATGAGCAGTTCTTC
NA	TRBV7-2	NA	TRBJ2-7	CASSLARGVGREQYF	TGTGCCAGCAGCTTAGCGAGAGGGGTCGGAAGGGAGCAGTACTTC
NA	TRBV15	NA	TRBJ2-5	CATSRDLAQVGTQYF	TGTGCCACCAGCAGAGATCTGGCACAAGTGGGGACCCAGTACTTC
NA	TRBV6-1	NA	TRBJ1-2	CASSERGGEFGGYTF	TGTGCCAGCAGTGAACGGGGAGGGGAGTTCGGTGGCTACACCTTC
NA	TRBV5-1	NA	TRBJ2-5	CASSFVDETQYF	TGCGCCAGCAGCTTCGTAGATGAGACCCAGTACTTC
NA	TRBV29-1	NA	TRBJ2-1	CSVGRKLGDEQFF	TGCAGCGTTGGCCGTAAACTGGGGGATGAGCAGTTCTTC
few	TRBV4-1	NA	TRBJ1-1	CASSQDYANTEAFF	TGCGCCAGCAGCCAAGATTACGCGAACACTGAAGCTTTCTTT
NA	TRBV27	TRBD1	TRBJ2-3	CASSSAPDRGRDTQYF	TGTGCCAGCAGCTCCGCCCCGGACAGGGGCAGGGATACGCAGTATTTT
NA	TRBV21-1	NA	TRBJ2-3	CASSINSGPRIDTQYF	TGTGCCAGCAGCATTAACTCCGGGCCTCGTATAGATACGCAGTATTTT
once	TRBV5-1	NA	TRBJ1-2	CASSWDNYGYTF	TGCGCCAGCAGCTGGGATAACTATGGCTACACCTTC
NA	TRBV7-2	NA	TRBJ2-7	CASSLLAVAAYEQYF	TGTGCCAGCAGCTTGTTGGCTGTAGCGGCCTACGAGCAGTACTTC
few	TRBV2	TRBD1	TRBJ2-5	CASSDRGQFQETQYF	TGTGCCAGCAGTGACCGGGGACAGTTCCAAGAGACCCAGTACTTC